Sequencing of this T cell receptor beta chain was carried out in a study of T cells expressing NK-cell markers. Overall study context: Sorted CD3+CD56-NKG2C+, CD3+CD56+NKG2C- and CD3+CD56+NKG2C+ T cells were the source of the TCR beta repertoires. With respect to HCMV, seven of the eight sequenced donors were seropositive, and one was seronegative. The study's findings and limits: The CD3+CD56-NKG2C+ fraction was also led by these clonotypes in a handful of donors.

There are 15 residues in the CDR3. Germline CDR1 is SGHVS and CDR2 is FQNEAQ. With regard to this clonotype: Its antigen is not known.

Following a re-call of the 5' RACE reads, TCRdb has one entry per CDR3 protein and lacks DNA. Seen in this sample are 550,000 to 600,000 distinct CDR3 sequences; the ten most common clones hold approximately 3.5%. What was sequenced was blood T cells: a sorted CD56 or NKG2C T cell subset, CD4+ or CD8+ T cells, or bulk PBMC T cells (not recorded which). J is TRBJ2-3 and V is TRBV7-8; the D call of TRBD2 rests on TCRdb alone, since no DNA is present to check it. The receptor was derived from a man younger than 35 in good health. CDR3 amino acids: CASSLRRAGRDTQYF.